This TCR beta chain was observed in a study of blood T cell repertoires in COVID-19. The length of the CDR3 is 13 residues. Germline values: CDR1 MDHEN, CDR2 SYDVKM. Trimming cost V 10 bases and J 4 bases, with 16 bases left between them. Sequencing was performed with immunoSEQ multiplex PCR; in TCRdb, only in-frame clones are kept and a portion is missing. The sample has around 93,000 clones; just under 90% are singletons. The clonotype originates from a human donor in a cohort sampled during active COVID-19. The sample was peripheral blood. The chain couples TRBV28 to TRBJ1-2, with D unresolved. The CDR3 DNA is TGTGCCACCGTGGGCCAGTTCATCTATGGCTACACCTTC. Protein sequence: CATVGQFIYGYTF.